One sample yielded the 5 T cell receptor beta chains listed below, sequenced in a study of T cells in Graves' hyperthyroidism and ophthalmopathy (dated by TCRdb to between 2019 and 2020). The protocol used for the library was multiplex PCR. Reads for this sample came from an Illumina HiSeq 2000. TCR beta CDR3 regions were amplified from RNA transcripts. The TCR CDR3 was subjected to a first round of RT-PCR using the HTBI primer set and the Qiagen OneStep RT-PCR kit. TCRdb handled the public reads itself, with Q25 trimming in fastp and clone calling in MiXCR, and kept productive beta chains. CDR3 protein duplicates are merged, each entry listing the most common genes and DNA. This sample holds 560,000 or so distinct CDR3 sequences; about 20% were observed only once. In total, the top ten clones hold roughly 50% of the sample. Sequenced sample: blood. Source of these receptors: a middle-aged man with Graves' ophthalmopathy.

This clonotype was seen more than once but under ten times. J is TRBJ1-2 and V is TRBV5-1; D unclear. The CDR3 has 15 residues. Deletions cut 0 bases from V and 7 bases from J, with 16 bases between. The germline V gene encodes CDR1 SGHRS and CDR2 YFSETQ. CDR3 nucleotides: TGCGCCAGCAGCTTGGAGGGCCTCCGGGAGGGTGGCTACACCTTC. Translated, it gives CASSLEGLREGGYTF.

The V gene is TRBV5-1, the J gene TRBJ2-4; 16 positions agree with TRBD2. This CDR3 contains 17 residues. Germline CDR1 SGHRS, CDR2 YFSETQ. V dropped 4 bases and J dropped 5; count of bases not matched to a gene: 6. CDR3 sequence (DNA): TGCGCCAGCAGCCAAGGGACTAGCGGGGGGGCCGAAAACATTCAGTACTTC. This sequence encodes CASSQGTSGGAENIQYF. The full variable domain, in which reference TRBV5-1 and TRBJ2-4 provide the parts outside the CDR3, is KAGVTQTPRYLIKTRGQQVTLSCSPISGHRSVSWYQQTPGQGLQFLFEYFSETQRNKGNFPGRFSGRQFSNSRSEMNVSTLELGDSALYLCASSQGTSGGAENIQYFGAGTRLSVL.

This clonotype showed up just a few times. CDR3 in amino acids: CAWSTGPPNTDTQYF. Here the CDR3 DNA reads TGTGCCTGGAGCACCGGGCCCCCAAACACAGATACGCAGTATTTT. The V call is TRBV30, the J call TRBJ2-3, with D unclear. Germline CDR1 is GTSNPN and CDR2 is SVGIG (reference sequence). V shed 3 bases and J shed 2 bases, with 15 bases lying between them. This CDR3 has 15 residues.

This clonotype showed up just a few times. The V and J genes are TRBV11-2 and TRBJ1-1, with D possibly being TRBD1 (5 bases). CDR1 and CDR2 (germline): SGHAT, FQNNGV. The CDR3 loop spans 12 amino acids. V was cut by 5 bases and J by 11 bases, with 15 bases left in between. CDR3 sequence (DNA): TGTGCCAGCAGCCCCGACCGGGACTCGGCTTTCTTT. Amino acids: CASSPDRDSAFF.

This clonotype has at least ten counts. CDR3 nucleotide sequence: TGTGCCAGCAGCTTAGTTCCAGGGCACTACGAGCAGTACTTC. Protein sequence: CASSLVPGHYEQYF. The chain carries TRBV11-1 and TRBJ2-7; D may be TRBD1 (5 bases). The V gene lost 1 base and the J gene lost 3 bases, with 10 bases spanning the gap. Germline CDR1 and CDR2: SGHAT and FQDESV (reference sequence). The CDR3 runs to 14 residues.